The clone carrying this TCR beta chain was found a few times. The sample comes from a study of blood T cells in healthy people across ages. Alongside a J-beta primer mix, a sample-barcoded 5' primer served in a second PCR lasting about 7 to 12 cycles. TCRdb fed the 5' RACE reads into MiXCR, producing one record per CDR3 protein. The sample holds approximately 850,000 distinct CDR3 sequences, 55% to 75% seen once. The CDR3 is 15 residues long. Per germline, CDR1 DFQATT and CDR2 SNEGSKA (reference sequence). Trimming cost V 6 bases and J 5 bases, with 20 bases left between them. There were healthy Caucasian individuals from Russia, aged roughly 6 to 100, serving as donors.

V usage is TRBV20-1 and J usage is TRBJ2-1, with a weak D call TRBD1 (6 bases). The receptor was derived from a man under 40 in good health. The sample comprised blood. The CDR3: CSAPKGVQRDNEQFF. Here the CDR3 DNA reads TGCAGTGCCCCAAAGGGGGTCCAGAGGGACAATGAGCAGTTCTTC.